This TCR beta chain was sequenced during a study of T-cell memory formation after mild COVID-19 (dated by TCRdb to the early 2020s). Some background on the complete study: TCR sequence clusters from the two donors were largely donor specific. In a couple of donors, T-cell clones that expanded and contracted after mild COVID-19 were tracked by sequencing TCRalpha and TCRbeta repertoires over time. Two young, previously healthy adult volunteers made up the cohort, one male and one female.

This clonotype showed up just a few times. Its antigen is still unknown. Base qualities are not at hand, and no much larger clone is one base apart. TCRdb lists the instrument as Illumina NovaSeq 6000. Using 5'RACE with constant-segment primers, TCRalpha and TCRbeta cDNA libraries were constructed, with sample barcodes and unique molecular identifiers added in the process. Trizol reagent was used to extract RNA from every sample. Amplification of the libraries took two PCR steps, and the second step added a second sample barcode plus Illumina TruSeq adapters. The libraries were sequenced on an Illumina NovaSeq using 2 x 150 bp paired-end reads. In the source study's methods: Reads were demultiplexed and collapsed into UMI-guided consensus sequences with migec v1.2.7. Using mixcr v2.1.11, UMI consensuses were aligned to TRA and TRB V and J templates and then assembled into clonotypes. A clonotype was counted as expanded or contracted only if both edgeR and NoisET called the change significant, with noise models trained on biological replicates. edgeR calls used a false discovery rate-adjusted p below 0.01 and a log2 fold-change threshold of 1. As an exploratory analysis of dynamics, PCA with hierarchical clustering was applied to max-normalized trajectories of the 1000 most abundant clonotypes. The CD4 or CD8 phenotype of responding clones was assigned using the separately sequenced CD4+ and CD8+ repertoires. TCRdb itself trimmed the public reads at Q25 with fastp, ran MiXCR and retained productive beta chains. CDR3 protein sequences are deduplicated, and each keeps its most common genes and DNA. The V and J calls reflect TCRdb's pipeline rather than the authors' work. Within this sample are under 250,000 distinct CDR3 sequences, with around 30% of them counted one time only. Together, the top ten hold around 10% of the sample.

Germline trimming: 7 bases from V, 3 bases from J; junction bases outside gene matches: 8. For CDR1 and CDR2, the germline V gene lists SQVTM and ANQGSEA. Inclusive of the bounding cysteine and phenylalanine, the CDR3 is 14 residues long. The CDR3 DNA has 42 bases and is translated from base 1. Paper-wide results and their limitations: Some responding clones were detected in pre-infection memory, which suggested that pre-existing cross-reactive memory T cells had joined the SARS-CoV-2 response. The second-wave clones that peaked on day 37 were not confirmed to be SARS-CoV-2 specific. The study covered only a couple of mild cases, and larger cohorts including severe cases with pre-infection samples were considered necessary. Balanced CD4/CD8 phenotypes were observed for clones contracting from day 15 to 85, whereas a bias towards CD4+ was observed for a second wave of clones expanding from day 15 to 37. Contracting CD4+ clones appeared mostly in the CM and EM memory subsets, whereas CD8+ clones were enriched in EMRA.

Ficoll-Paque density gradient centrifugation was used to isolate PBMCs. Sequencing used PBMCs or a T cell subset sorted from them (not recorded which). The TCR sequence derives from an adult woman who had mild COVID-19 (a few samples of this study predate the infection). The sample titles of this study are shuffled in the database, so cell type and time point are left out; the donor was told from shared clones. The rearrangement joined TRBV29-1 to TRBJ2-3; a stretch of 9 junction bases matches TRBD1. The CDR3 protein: CSADGTGSTDTQYF. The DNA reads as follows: TGCAGCGCTGACGGGACAGGGTCAACAGATACGCAGTATTTT.